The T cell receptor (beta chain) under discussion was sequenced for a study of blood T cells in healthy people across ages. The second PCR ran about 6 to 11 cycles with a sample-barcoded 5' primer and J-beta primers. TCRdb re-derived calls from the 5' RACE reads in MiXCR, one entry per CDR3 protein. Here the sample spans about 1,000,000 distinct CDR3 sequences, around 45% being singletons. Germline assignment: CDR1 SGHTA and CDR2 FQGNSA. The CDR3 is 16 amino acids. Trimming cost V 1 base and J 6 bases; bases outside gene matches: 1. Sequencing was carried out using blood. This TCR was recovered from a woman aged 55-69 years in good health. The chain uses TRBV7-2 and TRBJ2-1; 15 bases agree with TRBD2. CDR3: CASSLEGLAGGNEQFF. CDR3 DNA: TGTGCCAGCAGCTTAGAGGGACTAGCGGGGGGCAATGAGCAGTTCTTC.